These T cell receptor beta chains were read from a single sample in a study of OX40 agonist ivuxolimab in advanced cancers. Generated by immunoSEQ multiplex PCR, the TCRdb table keeps only in-frame clones and is missing some. The sample lists approximately 74,000 clones; roughly 90% were seen once. This specimen was CD4+ or CD8+ T cells sorted from blood, taken in a trial of the OX40 agonist ivuxolimab. Receptors were obtained from an adult with an advanced solid tumor such as melanoma, head and neck, liver or kidney cancer. Both conserved end residues are part of each CDR3. Each record gives: V gene, J gene, D gene, clone size, CDR3 length, CDR3 protein, CDR3 DNA. A D gene is named only where the DNA matches it firmly. Part of the rows lack a size; the others show once, few, many or a class for expanded clones.

TRBV28	TRBJ2-6	TRBD2	NA	15	CASNTAGAGANVLTF	TGTGCCAGCAATACCGCGGGGGCTGGGGCCAACGTCCTGACTTTC
TRBV5-6	TRBJ2-3	TRBD1	once	15	CASSLSGTGVRTQYF	TGTGCCAGCAGCCTCTCCGGGACAGGGGTTCGTACGCAGTATTTT
TRBV4-2	TRBJ2-3	NA	NA	15	CASSQDLVGADTQYF	TGTGCCAGCAGCCAAGATCTTGTAGGGGCCGATACGCAGTATTTT
TRBV28	TRBJ2-3	TRBD1	NA	14	CASSDRGLTDTQYF	TGTGCCAGCAGTGACAGGGGGCTCACAGATACGCAGTATTTT
TRBV15	TRBJ2-7	NA	NA	14	CATSRGSEPYEQYF	TGTGCCACCAGCAGAGGATCGGAGCCCTACGAGCAGTACTTC
TRBV11-2	TRBJ2-1	TRBD2	NA	15	CASSPQRESYNEQFF	TGTGCCAGCAGCCCCCAGCGGGAGTCCTACAATGAGCAGTTCTTC
TRBV9	TRBJ2-3	NA	NA	13	CASSQQSTDTQYF	TGTGCCAGCAGCCAACAGAGCACAGATACGCAGTATTTT
TRBV10-1	TRBJ2-7	NA	NA	14	CARQSPGLRYEQYF	TGCGCCAGGCAAAGCCCGGGACTGAGATACGAGCAGTACTTC
TRBV7-2	TRBJ2-7	NA	NA	16	CASSLAVTGRRYEQYF	TGTGCCAGCAGCTTAGCGGTGACGGGACGACGTTACGAGCAGTACTTC
TRBV19	TRBJ2-7	NA	NA	14	CASSGSRASYEQYF	TGTGCCAGTAGTGGTTCCCGGGCTAGCTACGAGCAGTACTTC
TRBV5-6	TRBJ2-7	TRBD1	NA	14	CASSPPRDRAEQYF	TGTGCCAGCAGCCCCCCCCGCGACAGGGCCGAGCAGTACTTC
TRBV7-2	TRBJ1-1	NA	NA	14	CASSPTSKNTEAFF	TGTGCCAGCAGCCCTACCTCGAAGAACACTGAAGCTTTCTTT
TRBV6-5	TRBJ2-7	TRBD2	NA	15	CASSYSTGRAREQYF	TGTGCCAGCAGTTACTCAACCGGGAGGGCCCGCGAGCAGTACTTC
TRBV28	TRBJ2-7	TRBD1	NA	14	CASSFRDRVYEQYF	TGTGCCAGCAGTTTCCGGGACAGGGTTTACGAGCAGTACTTC
TRBV5-5	TRBJ2-1	TRBD2	NA	16	CASSDWTSGTGTEQFF	TGTGCCAGCAGCGACTGGACTAGCGGGACTGGTACTGAGCAGTTCTTC
TRBV11-3	TRBJ2-1	NA	NA	15	CASSLEFGPGNEQFF	TGTGCCAGCAGCTTAGAGTTTGGGCCTGGGAATGAGCAGTTCTTC
TRBV7-2	TRBJ2-1	TRBD2	NA	16	CASSLLAGDSYNEQFF	TGTGCCAGCAGCTTACTAGCGGGGGACTCCTACAATGAGCAGTTCTTC
TRBV7-2	TRBJ1-5	NA	NA	15	CASSLVLGLGQPQHF	TGTGCCAGCAGCTTAGTACTGGGTTTGGGTCAGCCCCAGCATTTT
TRBV28	TRBJ2-5	NA	NA	12	CASTLPGETQYF	TGTGCCAGCACTCTACCCGGGGAGACCCAGTACTTC
TRBV11-2	TRBJ2-1	TRBD2	NA	18	CASSSRTFSGSAYNEQFF	TGTGCCAGCAGCTCCCGCACGTTTAGCGGGAGTGCCTACAATGAGCAGTTCTTC